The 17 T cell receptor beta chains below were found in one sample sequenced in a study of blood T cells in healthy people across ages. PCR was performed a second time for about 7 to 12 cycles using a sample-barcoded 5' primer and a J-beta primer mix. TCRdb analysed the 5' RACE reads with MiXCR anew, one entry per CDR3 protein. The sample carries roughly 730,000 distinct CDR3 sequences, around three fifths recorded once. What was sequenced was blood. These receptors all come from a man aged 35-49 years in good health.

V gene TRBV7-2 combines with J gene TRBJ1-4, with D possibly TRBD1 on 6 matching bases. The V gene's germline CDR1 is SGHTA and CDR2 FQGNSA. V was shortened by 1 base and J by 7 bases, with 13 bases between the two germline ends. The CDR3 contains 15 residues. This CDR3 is CASSLEGGAVEKLFF. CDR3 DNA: TGTGCCAGCAGCTTAGAGGGGGGCGCGGTTGAAAAACTGTTTTTT.

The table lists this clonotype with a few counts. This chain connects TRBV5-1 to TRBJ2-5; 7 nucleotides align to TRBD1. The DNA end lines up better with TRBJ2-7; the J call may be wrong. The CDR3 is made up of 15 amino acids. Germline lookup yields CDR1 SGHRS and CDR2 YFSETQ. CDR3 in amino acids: CASSTTGTDLYEQYF. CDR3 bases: TGCGCCAGCAGCACCACCGGGACAGATCTCTACGAGCAGTACTTC.

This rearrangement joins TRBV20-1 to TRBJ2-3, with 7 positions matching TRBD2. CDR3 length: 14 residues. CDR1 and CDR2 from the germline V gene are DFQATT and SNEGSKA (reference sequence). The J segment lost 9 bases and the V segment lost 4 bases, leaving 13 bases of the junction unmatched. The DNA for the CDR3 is TGCAGTGCTACCATTCGAAGACTAGCAAGGACGCAGTATTTT. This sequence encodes CSATIRRLARTQYF.

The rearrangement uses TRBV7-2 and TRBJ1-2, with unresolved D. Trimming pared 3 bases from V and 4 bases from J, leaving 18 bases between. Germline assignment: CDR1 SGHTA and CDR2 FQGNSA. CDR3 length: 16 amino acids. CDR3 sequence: CASSFISDTSSYGYTF. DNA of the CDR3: TGTGCCAGCAGCTTCATCTCAGACACTTCCTCCTATGGCTACACCTTC.

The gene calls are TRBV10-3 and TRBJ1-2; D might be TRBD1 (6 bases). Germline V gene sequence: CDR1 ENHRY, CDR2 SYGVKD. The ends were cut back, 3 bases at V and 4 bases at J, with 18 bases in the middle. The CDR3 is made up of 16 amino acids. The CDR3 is CAISDGQGGLPYGYTF. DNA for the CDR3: TGTGCCATCAGTGATGGCCAAGGGGGGCTACCCTATGGCTACACCTTC.

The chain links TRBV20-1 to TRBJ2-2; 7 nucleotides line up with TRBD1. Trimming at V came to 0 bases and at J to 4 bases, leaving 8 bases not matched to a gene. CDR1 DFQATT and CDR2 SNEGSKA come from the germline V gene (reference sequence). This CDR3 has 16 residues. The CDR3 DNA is TGCAGTGCTAGAGATCTGAGGACAGGCACCACCGGGGAGCTGTTTTTT. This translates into CSARDLRTGTTGELFF.

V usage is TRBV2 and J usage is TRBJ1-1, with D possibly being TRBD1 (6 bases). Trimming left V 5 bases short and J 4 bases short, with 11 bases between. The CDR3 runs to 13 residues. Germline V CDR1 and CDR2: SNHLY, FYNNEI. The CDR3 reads CASSPTGCTEAFF. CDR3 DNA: TGTGCCAGCAGTCCGACAGGATGCACTGAAGCTTTCTTT.

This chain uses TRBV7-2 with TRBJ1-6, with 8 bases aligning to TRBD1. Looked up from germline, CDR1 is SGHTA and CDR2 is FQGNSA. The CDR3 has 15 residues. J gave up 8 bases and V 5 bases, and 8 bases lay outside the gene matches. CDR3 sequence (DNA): TGTGCCAGCAGCCTTCAGACAGGGGTTGATTCACCCCTCCACTTT. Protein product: CASSLQTGVDSPLHF.

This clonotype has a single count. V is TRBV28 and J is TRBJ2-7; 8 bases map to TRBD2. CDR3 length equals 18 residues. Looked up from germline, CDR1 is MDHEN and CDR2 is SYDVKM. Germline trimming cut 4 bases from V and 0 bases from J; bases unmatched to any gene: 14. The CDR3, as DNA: TGTGCCAGCAGTTATGGCCTGGGGGCGGGAGGTAACTCCTACGAGCAGTACTTC. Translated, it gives CASSYGLGAGGNSYEQYF.

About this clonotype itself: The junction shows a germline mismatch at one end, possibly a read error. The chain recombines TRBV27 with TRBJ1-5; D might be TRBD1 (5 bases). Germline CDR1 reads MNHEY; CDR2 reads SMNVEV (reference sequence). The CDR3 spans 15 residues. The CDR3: CVSSLQAGLNQPQHF. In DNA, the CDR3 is TGTGTCAGCAGTTTACAGGCAGGACTGAATCAGCCCCAGCATTTT.

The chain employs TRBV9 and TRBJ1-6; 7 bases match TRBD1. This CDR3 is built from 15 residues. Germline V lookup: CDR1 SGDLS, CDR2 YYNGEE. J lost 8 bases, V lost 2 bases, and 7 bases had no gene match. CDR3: CASSVSGDSHSPLHF. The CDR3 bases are TGTGCCAGCAGCGTTTCCGGGGACAGTCATTCACCCCTCCACTTT. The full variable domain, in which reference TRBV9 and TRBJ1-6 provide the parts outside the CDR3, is DSGVTQTPKHLITATGQRVTLRCSPRSGDLSVYWYQQSLDQGLQFLIQYYNGEERAKGNILERFSAQQFPDLHSELNLSSLELGDSALYFCASSVSGDSHSPLHFGNGTRLTVT.

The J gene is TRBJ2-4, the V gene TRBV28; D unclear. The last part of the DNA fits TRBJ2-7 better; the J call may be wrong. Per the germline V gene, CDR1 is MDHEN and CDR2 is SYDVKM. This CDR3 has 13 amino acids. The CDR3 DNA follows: TGTGCCAGCAGTTTAGACAAGCCCTACGAGCAGTACTTC. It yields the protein CASSLDKPYEQYF.

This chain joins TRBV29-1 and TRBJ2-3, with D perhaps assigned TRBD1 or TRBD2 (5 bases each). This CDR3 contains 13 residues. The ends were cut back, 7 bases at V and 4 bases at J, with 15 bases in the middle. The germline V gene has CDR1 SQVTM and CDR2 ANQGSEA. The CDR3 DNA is TGCAGCGCATCACTGAGGGGTGCAGATACGCAGTATTTT. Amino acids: CSASLRGADTQYF.

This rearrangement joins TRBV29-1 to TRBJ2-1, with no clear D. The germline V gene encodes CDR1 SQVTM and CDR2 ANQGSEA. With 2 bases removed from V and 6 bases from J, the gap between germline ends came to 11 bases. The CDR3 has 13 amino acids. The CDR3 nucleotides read TGCAGCGTTGAATCCCCTAGGTTCAATGAGCAGTTCTTC. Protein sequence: CSVESPRFNEQFF.

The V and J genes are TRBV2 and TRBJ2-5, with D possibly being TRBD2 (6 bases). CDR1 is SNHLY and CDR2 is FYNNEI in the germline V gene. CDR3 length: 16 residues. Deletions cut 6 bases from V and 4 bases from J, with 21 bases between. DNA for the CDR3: TGTGCCAGCAGGTCGGGACTCGTGACTCTATCAGAGACCCAGTACTTC. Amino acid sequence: CASRSGLVTLSETQYF.

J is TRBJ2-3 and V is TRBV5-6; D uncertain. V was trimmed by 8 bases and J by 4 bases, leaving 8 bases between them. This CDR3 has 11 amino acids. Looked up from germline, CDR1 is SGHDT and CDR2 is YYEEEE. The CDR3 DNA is TGTGCCAGTACGTTTGCAGATACGCAGTATTTT. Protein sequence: CASTFADTQYF.

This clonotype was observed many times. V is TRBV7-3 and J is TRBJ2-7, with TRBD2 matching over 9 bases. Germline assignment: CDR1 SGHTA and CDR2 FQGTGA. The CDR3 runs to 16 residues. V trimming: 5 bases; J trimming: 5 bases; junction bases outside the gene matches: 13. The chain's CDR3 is CASSPNSGRGSDEQYF. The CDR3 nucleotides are TGTGCCAGCAGCCCGAATAGCGGGAGAGGTTCCGACGAGCAGTACTTC.